Each of the 3 T cell receptor beta chains below was sequenced from the same sample in a study of T-cell memory formation after mild COVID-19. Each CDR3 protein is one row after TCRdb ran MiXCR on the 5' RACE reads. This table has 450,000 to 650,000 distinct CDR3 sequences, more than 15% appearing once. Sequences were obtained from PBMCs or a T cell subset sorted from them (not recorded which). These receptor sequences come from an adult woman who had mild COVID-19 (a few samples of this study predate the infection). Cell type and time point are not known.

This clonotype came up many times. J is TRBJ2-5 and V is TRBV29-1; D is undetermined. Trimming cost V 6 bases and J 5 bases, with 7 bases left between them. CDR3 length equals 10 residues. CDR1 is SQVTM, CDR2 ANQGSEA, per germline. DNA of the CDR3: TGCAGCGTGGGGTGGGAGACCCAGTACTTC. Protein sequence: CSVGWETQYF. Complete variable domain (other parts from reference TRBV29-1 and TRBJ2-5): SAVISQKPSRDICQRGTSLTIQCQVDSQVTMMFWYRQQPGQSLTLIATANQGSEATYESGFVIDKFPISRPNLTFSTLTVSNMSPEDSSIYLCSVGWETQYFGPGTRLLVL.

CDR3 region: CATSRDRGLEKLFF. The CDR3 DNA reads TGTGCCACCAGCAGGGACAGGGGGCTTGAAAAACTGTTTTTT. The chain employs TRBV15 and TRBJ1-4; 11 bases fit TRBD1. This CDR3 contains 14 residues. J was trimmed by 7 bases and V by 3 bases; bases with no gene match: 1. Per germline, CDR1 LNHNV and CDR2 YYDKDF (reference sequence).

The gene calls are TRBV7-8 and TRBJ2-3; 9 bases fit TRBD2. The V and J ends lost 3 bases and 0 bases, in that order; junction bases with no gene match: 7. Germline V gene data show CDR1 as SGHVS and CDR2 as FQNEAQ. This CDR3 spans 17 amino acids. The CDR3 is CASSFRSGRPSTDTQYF. CDR3 nucleotides: TGTGCCAGCAGCTTTAGGAGCGGGAGGCCTAGCACAGATACGCAGTATTTT.